The T cell receptor (beta chain) under discussion was sequenced for a study of T cell responses to AZD1222 COVID-19 vaccine. Looking at the study overall: Pooled together were second doses at about 4 or about 12 weeks.

CDR3 length: 19 amino acids. CDR1 is KGHSH, CDR2 LQKENI, per germline. V lost 5 bases and J 5 bases, leaving 25 bases between the germline ends. Study conclusions and caveats: Clonal diversity may have been underestimated in mostly white British donors. Increased Spike-specific TCR breadth and depth were observed after two AZD1222 doses.

Method: immunoSEQ multiplex PCR; TCRdb's copy keeps in-frame clones and lacks some. The sample includes approximately 130,000 clones, over 90% of them seen just once. As to this clone: Its target is unknown.

The sequencing used peripheral blood, collected on day 0 of AZD1222 vaccination. The source of this sequence is an adult in good health. The rearrangement joins TRBV18 to TRBJ1-6, with D possibly being TRBD1 (5 bases). CDR3 in amino acids: CASSNGGTTSLGHNSPLHF. The CDR3 nucleotides are TGTGCCAGCTCAAACGGGGGGACGACAAGCTTGGGGCATAATTCACCCCTCCACTTT. The whole variable domain, filled in from reference TRBV18 and TRBJ1-6, reads NAGVMQNPRHLVRRRGQEARLRCSPMKGHSHVYWYRQLPEEGLKFMVYLQKENIIDESGMPKERFSAEFPKEGPSILRIQQVVRGDSAAYFCASSNGGTTSLGHNSPLHFGNGTRLTVT.